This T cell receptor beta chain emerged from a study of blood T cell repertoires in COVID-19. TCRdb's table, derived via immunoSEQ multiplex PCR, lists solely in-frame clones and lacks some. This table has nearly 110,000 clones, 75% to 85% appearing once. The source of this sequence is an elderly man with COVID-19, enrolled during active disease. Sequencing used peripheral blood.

DNA for the CDR3: TGTGCCAGCAGCGTGGGTCAGGGCGGCCGGCAGCAGTACTTC. The encoded protein is CASSVGQGGRQQYF. The gene calls are TRBV5-4 and TRBJ2-7; a weak D match, TRBD1 (5 bases). The length of the CDR3 is 14 residues. V was clipped by 4 bases and J by 8 bases, with 19 bases between them. Germline V gene sequence: CDR1 SGHNT, CDR2 YYREEE (reference sequence).